This T cell receptor (beta chain) stems from a study of OX40 agonist ivuxolimab in advanced cancers. As for the study in general: The dose-escalation cohort had hepatocellular carcinoma, melanoma, renal cell or head and neck cancer.

The CDR3 is made up of 13 amino acids. The V end lost 6 bases, the J end lost 3 bases, and 11 bases lay between the germline ends. Germline V gene data show CDR1 as MDHEN and CDR2 as SYDVKM. Repertoires were generated with immunoSEQ multiplex PCR, while TCRdb's copy carries only in-frame clones and drops some. The sample has tens of thousands of clones; more than 85% are singletons. The TCR was taken from an adult with an advanced solid tumor such as melanoma, head and neck, liver or kidney cancer. The chain uses TRBV28 and TRBJ1-1, with TRBD1 as a possible D gene (5 bases). The material was CD4+ or CD8+ T cells sorted from blood, obtained in a trial of the OX40 agonist ivuxolimab. CDR3 residues: CASSRYRYTEAFF. DNA of the CDR3: TGTGCCAGCAGCAGATACAGGTACACTGAAGCTTTCTTT.